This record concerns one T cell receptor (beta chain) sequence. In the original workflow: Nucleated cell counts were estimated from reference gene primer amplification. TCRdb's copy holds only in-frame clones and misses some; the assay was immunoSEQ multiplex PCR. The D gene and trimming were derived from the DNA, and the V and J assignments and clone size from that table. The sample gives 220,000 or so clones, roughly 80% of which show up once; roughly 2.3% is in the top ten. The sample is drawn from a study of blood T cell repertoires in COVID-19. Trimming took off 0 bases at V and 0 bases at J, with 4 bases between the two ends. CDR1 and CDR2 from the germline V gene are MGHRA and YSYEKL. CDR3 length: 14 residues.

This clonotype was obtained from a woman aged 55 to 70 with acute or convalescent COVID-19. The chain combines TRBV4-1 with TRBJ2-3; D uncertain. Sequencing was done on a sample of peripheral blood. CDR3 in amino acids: CASSQETSTDTQYF. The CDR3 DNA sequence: TGCGCCAGCAGCCAAGAGACTAGCACAGATACGCAGTATTTT.